The 2 T cell receptor beta chains in this list originate from one sample, sequenced in a study of blood T cell repertoires in COVID-19. The assay was immunoSEQ multiplex PCR, and TCRdb's table has in-frame clones only and misses some. Counted here are around 250,000 clones, approximately 82% occurring once; the ten biggest clones make up roughly 3.2%. What was sequenced was peripheral blood. Source of these receptors: a woman aged 18-35 years with acute or convalescent COVID-19.

This clone was detected once. The rearrangement uses TRBV6-6 and TRBJ1-4; D possibly corresponds to TRBD1 (6 bases). The CDR3 consists of 16 residues. Germline CDR1 reads MNHNY; CDR2 reads SVGAGI (reference sequence). Trimming cost V 6 bases and J 8 bases, with 22 bases left between them. CDR3 amino acids: CASSHDRTIMVEKLFF. CDR3 bases: TGTGCCAGCAGCCACGACAGGACCATAATGGTAGAAAAACTGTTTTTT.

The chain has TRBV6-6 and TRBJ1-3; possible D gene TRBD1, 5 bases. Trimming took 5 bases from V and 0 from J, leaving 14 bases between them. Germline CDR1 reads MNHNY; CDR2 reads SVGAGI (reference sequence). The CDR3 extends over 16 amino acids. CDR3 residues: CASSAGGAVSGNTIYF. CDR3 in DNA: TGTGCCAGCAGTGCCGGCGGGGCCGTCTCTGGAAACACCATATATTTT.